These T cell receptor beta chains were read from a single sample in a study of metastatic and nonmetastatic thyroid tumors. TCRdb re-clonotyped the PCR reads through MiXCR. The sample carries about 41,000 clones, around 24% recorded once. Source material: tumor tissue. These receptors all stem from a female donor with papillary thyroid cancer or a benign thyroid nodule (not recorded which). Some clones in this sample may be carry-over from other donors' samples. Each CDR3 is given with its conserved first and last residue. The order of the fields is clone size, V gene, J gene, CDR3 protein. For some rows the clone size is stated as once, few or many, or as a class when expanded; others skip it.

>many|TRBV12-3/TRBV12-4|TRBJ2-1
CASRLSIGSGGYNEQFF
>few|TRBV20-1|TRBJ2-7
CSARDGPGLNEQYF
>.|TRBV12-3/TRBV12-4|TRBJ2-7
CASCQDRGHSKYF
>many|TRBV9|TRBJ1-1
CASSRNTLNTEAFF
>many|TRBV11-3|TRBJ2-7
CASSDSGGPPYEQYF
>few|TRBV6-6|TRBJ1-6
CASSFLRNSPLHF
>many|TRBV12-3/TRBV12-4|TRBJ2-1
CASSLGGGNEQFF
>.|TRBV7-3|TRBJ1-1
CASSFRQYTESFF
>many|TRBV9|TRBJ2-3
CASSVSRGTDTQYF
>.|TRBV5-6|TRBJ1-2
CASSLGGFDCGYTF
>many|TRBV3-1|TRBJ2-1
CASSPGLAGVCYNEQFF
>.|TRBV6-1|TRBJ2-7
CASSDRTSSGEQYF
>.|TRBV19|TRBJ1-1
CASSISTMNTEAFF
>.|TRBV13|TRBJ1-6
CASQGSYNSPLHF
>many|TRBV11-2|TRBJ2-7
CASSSTGNEQYF
>many|TRBV5-6|TRBJ1-1
CASSLDGVHSGTRTEAFF
>many|TRBV20-1|TRBJ1-1
CSARVGGLNTEAFF